These 5 T cell receptor beta chains were sequenced from one sample in a study of blood T cell repertoires in COVID-19. This table comes from immunoSEQ multiplex PCR, and its TCRdb copy is limited to in-frame clones, with some not included. This sample carries fewer than 200,000 clones, 70% to 80% of them seen once, and the ten largest clones take 17%. The material sequenced was PBMCs or T cells enriched from blood (not recorded which). The receptors come from a woman aged 45-60 years who had recovered from COVID-19.

This clone rates as medium-sized. Other DNA sequences in the same sample also yield this CDR3. The V call is TRBV19, the J call TRBJ1-1; 9 bases match TRBD1. The CDR3 is 13 amino acids. Germline V gene lookup returns CDR1 LNHDA and CDR2 SQIVND (reference sequence). V trimming: 3 bases; J trimming: 5 bases; junction bases outside the gene matches: 1. CDR3: CASSIGTGTEAFF. The CDR3 DNA reads TGTGCCAGTAGTATCGGGACAGGGACTGAAGCTTTCTTT.

V and J are TRBV4-1 and TRBJ1-1; the match to TRBD1 covers 7 bases. Germline V gene lookup returns CDR1 MGHRA and CDR2 YSYEKL. CDR3 length: 18 residues. Trimming took 0 bases from V and 3 from J; bases not matched to a gene: 13. The CDR3 region is CASSQDLDRAGGHTEAFF. The CDR3 region has the DNA TGCGCCAGCAGCCAAGATCTCGACAGGGCGGGTGGCCACACTGAAGCTTTCTTT.

The J gene is TRBJ1-5, the V gene TRBV12-3 or TRBV12-4; D unclear. Trimming left V 5 bases short and J 5 bases short, with 7 bases between. The CDR3 sequence is 12 residues long. CDR3 residues: CASSPGDQPQHF. The CDR3 DNA reads TGTGCCAGCAGTCCCGGAGATCAGCCCCAGCATTTT.

Comments on this clone: Other DNA sequences of this sample code for an identical CDR3. The chain is built from TRBV18 and TRBJ2-1; tentatively, D is TRBD2 (5 bases). CDR3 length equals 11 residues. V was cut by 3 bases and J by 8 bases, with 5 bases left in between. Germline CDR1 reads KGHSH; CDR2 reads LQKENI. The CDR3 nucleotides read TGTGCCAGCTCACCGAGGGATGAGCAGTTCTTC. Amino acids: CASSPRDEQFF.

The J gene is TRBJ2-7, the V gene TRBV4-3; 9 bases map to TRBD2. Germline-derived CDR1 and CDR2 are LGHNA and YSLEER. Unmatched junction bases numbered 3, after V lost 1 base and J lost 2 bases. This CDR3 comprises 15 residues. Written as DNA, the CDR3 is TGCGCCAGCAGCCAAGGACTAGCGGCCACCTACGAGCAGTACTTC. It yields the protein CASSQGLAATYEQYF.